This is a list of T cell receptor beta chains from one sample in a study of CD8+CD57+ T cells in acquired aplastic anemia. TCRdb re-called the reads with MiXCR, one entry per CDR3 protein. This sample has 150,000 to 200,000 distinct CDR3 sequences; 64% occur once, and the top ten carry roughly 50%. The specimen sequenced was sorted CD4+, CD8+, or CD8+CD57+ T cells (not recorded which) from PBMCs. Receptors originate from a human donor with severe aplastic anemia or a healthy control (not recorded which). The CDR3 runs from the conserved cysteine through the conserved F or W. Each record gives: V gene, D gene, J gene, clone size, CDR3 protein, CDR3 DNA. D genes are given only for firm matches. Expanded clones are given a class, and other clones once, few, many or no size at all.

>TRBV10-2|.|TRBJ2-7|.
CASTVYLRAEQYF
TGCGCCAGCACAGTGTACTTGAGGGCCGAGCAGTACTTC
>TRBV12-3/TRBV12-4|.|TRBJ1-3|.
CASSFSYPGNTIYF
TGTGCCAGCAGTTTCAGTTACCCTGGAAACACCATATATTTT
>TRBV2|.|TRBJ1-6|once
CASSTWRGDYNSPLHF
TGTGCCAGCAGCACCTGGAGGGGGGATTATAATTCACCCCTCCACTTT
>TRBV2|.|TRBJ1-1|many
CASSEGYVENTEAFF
TGTGCCAGCAGTGAAGGCTACGTTGAGAACACTGAAGCTTTCTTT
>TRBV24-1|.|TRBJ2-3|.
CATSGDGSTDTQYF
TGTGCCACCAGTGGAGACGGATCCACAGATACGCAGTATTTT
>TRBV7-9|TRBD1|TRBJ2-5|.
CASTPTGEETQYF
TGTGCCAGTACCCCGACAGGGGAGGAGACCCAGTACTTC
>TRBV7-9|TRBD1|TRBJ2-7|many
CASSSRGGDRGTYEQYF
TGTGCCAGCAGTTCACGGGGAGGGGACAGGGGGACCTACGAGCAGTACTTC
>TRBV10-3|TRBD2|TRBJ2-7|few
CATIGGVGEQYF
TGTGCCACCATCGGGGGGGTGGGGGAGCAGTACTTC
>TRBV7-9|.|TRBJ1-1|.
CASSLADFLGGKAFF
TGTGCCAGCAGCTTAGCTGACTTTCTTGGGGGAAAAGCTTTCTTT
>TRBV7-9|.|TRBJ2-1|many
CASSSLGNEQFF
TGTGCCAGCAGCTCCCTGGGGAATGAGCAGTTCTTC
>TRBV11-2|TRBD1|TRBJ2-2|.
CASSSTGGSTGELFF
TGTGCCAGCAGCTCTACAGGGGGCAGCACCGGGGAGCTGTTTTTT
>TRBV6-1|.|TRBJ1-6|.
CASSYTVAGTGSQPLHF
TGTGCCAGCAGTTACACCGTCGCCGGCACAGGGTCCCAACCCCTCCACTTT
>TRBV10-3|TRBD1|TRBJ2-7|.
CAISESIFGTGGSEQYF
TGTGCCATCAGTGAGTCGATCTTCGGGACAGGGGGCTCCGAGCAGTACTTC
>TRBV20-1|.|TRBJ1-4|.
CSARDRARGEKLFF
TGCAGTGCTAGAGATCGCGCCAGAGGAGAAAAACTGTTTTTT
>TRBV19|.|TRBJ1-1|many
CASSPLGGENTEAFF
TGTGCCAGTAGTCCCCTGGGAGGGGAGAACACTGAAGCTTTCTTT
>TRBV7-3|.|TRBJ2-5|.
CASSLEREETQYF
TGTGCCAGCAGCCTTGAAAGGGAAGAGACCCAGTACTTC
>TRBV7-6|.|TRBJ2-7|few
CASSLGGKTYEQYF
TGTGCCAGCAGCTTAGGTGGGAAGACCTACGAGCAGTACTTC
>TRBV9|.|TRBJ2-3|.
CASSVLPAADTQYF
TGTGCCAGCAGCGTTCTCCCTGCTGCAGATACGCAGTATTTT
>TRBV6-4|.|TRBJ2-1|.
CASTTTGDSYNEQSF
TGTGCCAGCACCACAACGGGAGACTCCTACAATGAGCAGTCCTTC
>TRBV19|TRBD1|TRBJ1-5|.
CASSIGWGTAINQPQHF
TGTGCCAGTAGTATAGGGTGGGGGACAGCGATTAATCAGCCCCAGCATTTT
>TRBV10-3|.|TRBJ2-3|few
CAISERTDTQYF
TGTGCCATCAGTGAAAGGACAGATACGCAGTATTTT
>TRBV19|TRBD2|TRBJ2-3|.
CASSINGGADTQYF
TGTGCCAGTAGTATTAACGGGGGGGCAGATACGCAGTATTTT
>TRBV10-3|.|TRBJ2-3|.
CAISSGIQITDTQYF
TGTGCCATCAGCTCCGGGATTCAAATAACAGATACGCAGTATTTT
>TRBV6-5|.|TRBJ1-1|many
CASGKGGVNTEAFF
TGTGCCAGCGGTAAGGGAGGGGTGAACACTGAAGCTTTCTTT
>TRBV7-2|.|TRBJ1-1|.
CASSDPRGASDTEAFF
TGTGCCAGCAGCGACCCTCGGGGGGCAAGTGACACTGAAGCTTTCTTT
>TRBV19|.|TRBJ2-2|many
CASKGDTGELFF
TGTGCCAGTAAGGGTGACACCGGGGAGCTGTTTTTT
>TRBV20-1|.|TRBJ1-1|.
CSAREGVAGDTEAFF
TGCAGTGCTAGGGAGGGAGTGGCGGGGGACACTGAAGCTTTCTTT
>TRBV29-1|.|TRBJ2-7|few
CSVDWQLYEQYF
TGCAGCGTAGATTGGCAGCTCTACGAGCAGTACTTC
>TRBV6-6|TRBD2|TRBJ2-7|.
CASSLAGEPKQYF
TGTGCCAGCAGTTTGGCGGGAGAACCCAAGCAGTACTTC
>TRBV7-9|.|TRBJ1-1|.
CASSFGARWGSEAFF
TGTGCCAGCAGCTTTGGGGCCCGGTGGGGGTCGGAAGCTTTCTTT
>TRBV11-1|.|TRBJ2-3|.
CASSFRDSRATDTQYF
TGTGCCAGCAGCTTCCGGGACTCCCGTGCCACAGATACGCAGTATTTT
>TRBV29-1|TRBD1|TRBJ2-3|.
CSVTGQGRADTQYF
TGCAGCGTCACGGGACAGGGGAGAGCAGATACGCAGTATTTT
>TRBV5-5|TRBD1|TRBJ1-6|.
CASSSRGTGCYNSPLHF
TGTGCCAGCAGCTCCAGGGGGACAGGGTGCTATAACTCACCCCTCCACTTT
>TRBV2|.|TRBJ1-5|.
CASSDPYDSNQPQHF
TGTGCCAGCAGTGATCCTTACGATAGCAATCAGCCCCAGCATTTT